This TCR beta chain is drawn from a study of cytomegalovirus exposure and HLA in healthy donors. Amplification used 60 Vbeta primers and 13 Jbeta primers. Measured with immunoSEQ multiplex PCR; TCRdb has only the in-frame clones, and not every one. The sample has some 150,000 clones, roughly 77% seen once. This clone was seen a few times. Its antigen is undetermined. The CDR3 sequence is 15 residues long. Deletions cut 5 bases from V and 1 base from J, with 14 bases between. Germline values: CDR1 SEHNR, CDR2 FQNEAQ (reference sequence). Study results and caveats: An analysis that was carried out later associated 16,951 TCR beta sequences with HLA alleles at 0.05 false discovery rate.

Sequencing used PBMCs. This receptor was taken from a man aged 25-40 years in good health and CMV-seronegative. This chain links TRBV7-9 with TRBJ2-5; no clear D. The CDR3 nucleotides are TGTGCCAGCAGCCTAGAGGCAGGTTCCCAAGAGACCCAGTACTTC. This codes for CASSLEAGSQETQYF.